Following are 14 T cell receptor beta chains from one sample sequenced in a study of blood T cell repertoires in COVID-19. The protocol was immunoSEQ multiplex PCR, while the TCRdb copy is restricted to in-frame clones and leaves out a portion. Of 150,000 to 180,000 clones listed, about 90% are singletons. Sample: peripheral blood. All receptors derive from a man over 45 with acute or convalescent COVID-19.

The rearrangement links TRBV18 to TRBJ1-1; 7 bases map to TRBD1. Germline CDR1 KGHSH, CDR2 LQKENI. This CDR3 region has 15 residues. With V trimmed by 3 bases and J by 2 bases, 6 bases remained unmatched. The CDR3 bases are TGTGCCAGCTCACCCCAGACAGGGAGAAACACTGAAGCTTTCTTT. Its protein is CASSPQTGRNTEAFF.

The chain has TRBV5-5 and TRBJ1-2; a weak D match, TRBD1 (5 bases). Trimming cost V 4 bases and J 6 bases, with 16 bases left between them. CDR3 length: 14 amino acids. Germline CDR1 is SGHKS and CDR2 is YYEKEE (reference sequence). The CDR3 is CASSLRLGGDGYTF. The DNA for the CDR3 is TGTGCCAGCAGCCTACGACTCGGGGGGGATGGCTACACCTTC.

V gene TRBV30 combines with J gene TRBJ1-5, with a weak D call TRBD1 (6 bases). This CDR3 region has 13 residues. Germline V lookup: CDR1 GTSNPN, CDR2 SVGIG (reference sequence). Trimming removed 5 bases at V and 3 bases at J, with 11 bases between. Here the CDR3 reads CAWCGGLNQPQHF. The CDR3 nucleotides read TGTGCCTGGTGCGGGGGGCTCAATCAGCCCCAGCATTTT.

Concerning this clone itself: Germline is not matched at one junction end, which may reflect a read error. V gene TRBV27 combines with J gene TRBJ2-3; maybe TRBD1 (6 bases). CDR1 and CDR2 from the germline V gene are MNHEY and SMNVEV (reference sequence). This CDR3 has 13 amino acids. CDR3 sequence reads: CASSSYGGVVEDF. CDR3 bases: TGTGCCAGCAGTTCTTATGGGGGCGTCGTCGAGGATTTT.

The rearrangement links TRBV19 to TRBJ1-6; D possibly corresponds to TRBD1 (6 bases). V was pared by 5 bases and J by 0 bases, with 11 bases between. The CDR3 is made up of 16 amino acids. Germline CDR1 reads LNHDA; CDR2 reads SQIVND (reference sequence). The CDR3 spells CASSLQGPSYNSPLHF. The CDR3 coding sequence is TGTGCCAGTAGTCTTCAGGGGCCCTCCTATAATTCACCCCTCCACTTT.

This chain joins TRBV28 and TRBJ1-5; 9 bases align to TRBD1. Trimming at V came to 6 bases and at J to 2 bases, leaving 2 bases not matched to a gene. Germline V gene data show CDR1 as MDHEN and CDR2 as SYDVKM. The CDR3 covers 14 residues. CDR3 sequence (DNA): TGTGCCAGCAGCCGGACAGGGGGCAATCAGCCCCAGCATTTT. Its translation is CASSRTGGNQPQHF.

The rearrangement uses TRBV18 and TRBJ2-7; a possible D gene is TRBD2 (5 bases). The germline V gene encodes CDR1 KGHSH and CDR2 LQKENI. The CDR3 totals 15 residues. Deletions cut 2 bases from V and 4 bases from J, with 15 bases between. CDR3 sequence: CASSPFEGTRYEQYF. In DNA, the CDR3 is TGTGCCAGCTCACCATTCGAGGGAACGAGGTACGAGCAGTACTTC.

V gene TRBV30 combines with J gene TRBJ1-4, with D perhaps matching TRBD1 (5 bases). Germline values: CDR1 GTSNPN, CDR2 SVGIG (reference sequence). Between the trimmed V and J ends, which lost 0 bases and 0 bases, there was a span of 8 bases. The CDR3 has 15 amino acids. CDR3 coding DNA: TGTGCCTGGAGTGTAGGGGTAGCAACTAATGAAAAACTGTTTTTT. Translated: CAWSVGVATNEKLFF.

The chain uses TRBV7-2 and TRBJ2-7, with 10 bases aligning to TRBD2. Germline-derived CDR1 and CDR2 are SGHTA and FQGNSA. V lost 2 bases and J lost 3; bases outside the gene matches: 10. This CDR3 is built from 17 residues. The CDR3 here is CASSLIAGGSLVYEQYF. Here the CDR3 DNA reads TGTGCCAGCAGCTTAATAGCGGGGGGATCATTAGTCTACGAGCAGTACTTC. Together with reference TRBV7-2 and TRBJ2-7, the CDR3 gives the full variable domain: GAGVSQSPSNKVTEKGKDVELRCDPISGHTALYWYRQSLGQGLEFLIYFQGNSAPDKSGLPSDRFSAERTGGSVSTLTIQRTQQEDSAVYLCASSLIAGGSLVYEQYFGPGTRLTVT.

The rearrangement links TRBV27 to TRBJ2-1; 8 bases fit TRBD2. Germline CDR1 is MNHEY and CDR2 is SMNVEV (reference sequence). This CDR3 region has 14 residues. The V and J ends lost 3 bases and 7 bases, in that order; junction bases with no gene match: 5. Written as DNA, the CDR3 is TGTGCCAGCAGTTTTGAGACTAGCGAAAATGAGCAGTTCTTC. Translating it yields CASSFETSENEQFF.

This clone was observed once. This chain uses TRBV28 with TRBJ2-7; 10 bases match TRBD2. The germline V gene encodes CDR1 MDHEN and CDR2 SYDVKM. V was clipped by 9 bases and J by 4 bases; unmatched bases: 9. The CDR3 is made up of 14 amino acids. CDR3 DNA: TGTGCCAGTTTGAGGGTAGCGGGAGGTTACGAGCAGTACTTC. Amino acid sequence: CASLRVAGGYEQYF.

This sequence joins TRBV7-2 and TRBJ1-3; D is undetermined. The ends were cut back, 1 base at V and 0 bases at J, with 4 bases in the middle. Germline values: CDR1 SGHTA, CDR2 FQGNSA. The CDR3 contains 14 residues. CDR3 coding DNA: TGTGCCAGCAGCTTAGGTCTCTCTGGAAACACCATATATTTT. It is translated as CASSLGLSGNTIYF.

This clone has ten or more counts. The J gene is TRBJ2-2, the V gene TRBV19, with D maybe TRBD1 (6 bases). The CDR3 consists of 17 residues. CDR1 is LNHDA, CDR2 SQIVND, per germline (reference sequence). V was cut by 7 bases and J by 0 bases, with 18 bases left in between. CDR3 region: CASTPYGQTPNTGELFF. In DNA form, the CDR3 reads TGTGCCAGTACCCCATACGGACAGACGCCGAACACCGGGGAGCTGTTTTTT.

CDR3 DNA sequence: TGTGCCAGCACGGAGGGTAGCCGAGGTTCCTACGAGCAGTACTTC. Its protein is CASTEGSRGSYEQYF. This sequence joins TRBV28 and TRBJ2-7, with a tentative D call TRBD2 (6 bases). This CDR3 spans 15 amino acids. V was trimmed by 7 bases and J by 1 base, leaving 17 bases between them. Germline V CDR1 and CDR2: MDHEN, SYDVKM. The variable domain in full, completed from reference TRBV28 and TRBJ2-7, reads DVKVTQSSRYLVKRTGEKVFLECVQDMDHENMFWYRQDPGLGLRLIYFSYDVKMKEKGDIPEGYSVSREKKERFSLILESASTNQTSMYLCASTEGSRGSYEQYFGPGTRLTVT.